Listed here is a single TCR beta chain. This specimen belongs to a study of T cell changes during pregnancy in multiple sclerosis. Profiled with immunoSEQ multiplex PCR; TCRdb holds only in-frame clones, not every one. The profile shows some 51,000 clones, around 93% of them singletons. Germline V gene sequence: CDR1 SQVTM, CDR2 ANQGSEA. V lost 6 bases and J lost 3; bases outside the gene matches: 5. This CDR3 spans 15 amino acids. Sequencing was performed on CD8+ T cells from peripheral blood mononuclear cells, taken in the first trimester of pregnancy. The receptor's source is a female donor with multiple sclerosis, enrolled in a pregnancy study. This chain joins TRBV29-1 and TRBJ2-2; 12 nucleotides align to TRBD2. CDR3 nucleotide sequence: TGCAGCGTGACTAGCGGGAGAGGGGACACCGGGGAGCTGTTTTTT. This translates into CSVTSGRGDTGELFF.